A selection of T cell receptor beta chains follows, all from one sample in a study of shared clonotypes between healthy human individuals. Repertoires were generated with immunoSEQ multiplex PCR, while TCRdb's copy carries only in-frame clones and drops some. The sample yields 2 million to 2.5 million clones, 95% seen once. Sequencing was done on a sample of naive CD4+ T cells sorted from blood. These receptors all stem from a man between 18 and 35 years old in good health. CDR3s include the opening cysteine and the closing phenylalanine or tryptophan. A D gene is named only where the DNA matches it firmly. Expanded clones are given a class, and other clones once, few, many or no size at all.

TRBJ1-1	NA	NA	TRBV7-9	CASSYVGDSEAFF	TGTGCCAGCAGCTACGTCGGCGACTCTGAAGCTTTCTTT
TRBJ1-5	NA	NA	TRBV6-1	CASSGPANSNQPQHF	TGTGCCAGCAGCGGACCGGCAAATAGCAATCAGCCCCAGCATTTT
TRBJ1-3	once	TRBD1	TRBV11-2	CASSPGGNPAIYF	TGTGCCAGCAGCCCAGGGGGCAACCCTGCCATATATTTT
TRBJ1-1	NA	TRBD1	TRBV18	CASSPPTGGQAFF	TGTGCCAGCTCACCACCGACAGGGGGCCAGGCTTTCTTT
TRBJ1-2	NA	NA	TRBV19	CASRDSGRANYGYTF	TGTGCCAGTAGGGACTCCGGGCGAGCTAACTATGGCTACACCTTC
TRBJ1-6	NA	NA	TRBV1	CTSSAQGANCNSPLHF	TGCACCAGCAGCGCCCAGGGGGCAAACTGTAATTCACCCCTCCACTTT
TRBJ2-1	NA	NA	TRBV6-1	CASSDGFNEQFF	TGTGCCAGCAGTGATGGCTTTAATGAGCAGTTCTTC
TRBJ2-7	NA	TRBD2	TRBV5-1	CASRSSSGVTGEQYF	TGCGCCAGCAGATCGTCTAGCGGGGTCACGGGCGAGCAGTACTTC
TRBJ1-2	NA	NA	TRBV5-6	CASSLGTDPVGYGYTF	TGTGCCAGCAGCTTGGGGACCGACCCGGTTGGGTATGGCTACACCTTC
TRBJ2-2	NA	NA	TRBV4-1	CASSQPTRVVTGELFF	TGCGCCAGCAGCCAGCCGACTAGGGTCGTTACCGGGGAGCTGTTTTTT
TRBJ1-5	NA	NA	TRBV6-1	CASSDRGSNQPQHF	TGTGCCAGCAGTGACCGGGGTAGCAATCAGCCCCAGCATTTT
TRBJ2-5	NA	TRBD1	TRBV5-1	CASSPQPGTGSWGQETQYF	TGCGCCAGCAGCCCCCAACCCGGGACAGGGTCCTGGGGACAAGAGACCCAGTACTTC
TRBJ2-3	NA	TRBD2	TRBV6-5	CASKTSGRDTQYF	TGTGCCAGCAAGACTAGCGGGAGAGATACGCAGTATTTT
TRBJ2-5	NA	NA	TRBV7-9	CASSLSLGTQYF	TGTGCCAGCAGCTTGAGTTTGGGGACCCAGTACTTC
TRBJ1-2	NA	NA	TRBV5-1	CASTLDGTNYGYTF	TGCGCCAGCACTCTGGACGGAACTAACTATGGCTACACCTTC
TRBJ1-4	once	NA	TRBV7-9	CASSLAFSSTNEKLFF	TGTGCCAGCAGCTTAGCTTTCTCTTCCACTAATGAAAAACTGTTTTTT
TRBJ2-7	NA	NA	TRBV11-2	CASSLSLTVSYEQYF	TGTGCCAGCAGCCTTTCCCTGACGGTCTCCTACGAGCAGTACTTC
TRBJ1-3	NA	TRBD1	TRBV7-8	CASSSRTGGFGNTIYF	TGTGCCAGCAGTTCCCGGACAGGGGGCTTTGGAAACACCATATATTTT
TRBJ2-7	NA	NA	TRBV30	CAWNLGGAPYEQYF	TGTGCCTGGAACCTAGGAGGGGCTCCCTACGAGCAGTACTTC
TRBJ1-1	NA	NA	TRBV10-1	CASSESLNTEAFF	TGCGCCAGCAGTGAGTCGTTGAACACTGAAGCTTTCTTT
TRBJ1-2	NA	NA	TRBV4-3	CASSQDRSYGYTF	TGCGCCAGCAGCCAAGACAGAAGCTATGGCTACACCTTC
TRBJ1-2	NA	NA	TRBV5-6	CASSLGPYGYTF	TGTGCCAGCAGCTTGGGGCCCTATGGCTACACCTTC
TRBJ2-7	NA	NA	TRBV7-8	CASTSNYEQYF	TGTGCCAGCACCTCCAATTACGAGCAGTACTTC
TRBJ1-6	NA	TRBD1	TRBV18	CASSPEGAKGPLHF	TGTGCCAGCTCACCCGAGGGGGCCAAGGGGCCCCTCCACTTT
TRBJ2-5	NA	NA	TRBV5-4	CASSLDPLGTQETQYF	TGTGCCAGCAGCTTGGATCCACTAGGGACCCAAGAGACCCAGTACTTC
TRBJ2-7	NA	TRBD2	TRBV7-2	CASSHASGRAGEQYF	TGTGCCAGCAGCCACGCTAGCGGGAGGGCTGGCGAGCAGTACTTC
TRBJ1-3	NA	NA	TRBV19	CASSETWSGNTIYF	TGTGCCAGTAGTGAGACATGGTCTGGAAACACCATATATTTT
TRBJ1-5	NA	NA	TRBV6-1	CASRDRTNQPQHF	TGTGCCAGCCGGGACCGCACCAATCAGCCCCAGCATTTT
TRBJ2-3	NA	NA	TRBV7-2	CASSTGWRFSTDTQYF	TGTGCCAGCAGCACGGGGTGGCGCTTCTCCACAGATACGCAGTATTTT
TRBJ2-3	NA	TRBD2	TRBV9	CASSVEGTSEGTQYF	TGTGCCAGCAGCGTAGAGGGGACTAGCGAGGGAACGCAGTATTTT
TRBJ2-1	NA	TRBD2	TRBV5-1	CASSEGLAGVGEQFF	TGCGCCAGCAGCGAGGGACTAGCGGGAGTAGGTGAGCAGTTCTTC
TRBJ2-1	NA	TRBD2	TRBV18	CASSSSSGSGYEQFF	TGTGCCAGCTCATCTTCTAGCGGGAGTGGCTATGAGCAGTTCTTC
TRBJ2-7	NA	NA	TRBV13	CASSLRSPYEQYF	TGTGCCAGCAGCTTACGGTCCCCCTACGAGCAGTACTTC
TRBJ1-2	NA	NA	TRBV6-1	CASSVLGPSTF	TGTGCCAGCAGTGTTTTAGGTCCTAGTACCTTC
TRBJ1-2	NA	NA	TRBV27	CASSADSRVMGGYTF	TGTGCCAGCAGTGCGGACTCCAGGGTCATGGGGGGCTACACCTTC
TRBJ1-2	NA	NA	TRBV27	CASSLAREGFGYTF	TGTGCCAGCAGTTTAGCCAGGGAAGGGTTTGGCTACACCTTC
TRBJ2-3	NA	TRBD1	TRBV7-9	CASSIGQGTTDTQYF	TGTGCCAGCAGCATCGGACAGGGGACTACGGATACGCAGTATTTT
TRBJ1-1	NA	NA	TRBV5-1	CASSLEATNTEAFF	TGCGCCAGCAGCTTGGAGGCTACGAACACTGAAGCTTTCTTT
TRBJ2-3	NA	NA	TRBV25-1	CASSEVGGLRTDTQYF	TGTGCCAGCAGTGAGGTCGGGGGCCTACGCACAGATACGCAGTATTTT
TRBJ2-2	NA	NA	TRBV9	CASSSRLGTGELFF	TGTGCCAGCAGCTCCCGACTCGGCACCGGGGAGCTGTTTTTT
TRBJ2-2	NA	NA	TRBV5-1	CASSLLSGVEGTGELFF	TGCGCCAGCAGCTTGCTTTCTGGGGTAGAAGGAACCGGGGAGCTGTTTTTT
TRBJ1-1	few	NA	TRBV7-9	CASSRETNTEAFF	TGTGCCAGTTCCAGGGAGACGAACACTGAAGCTTTCTTT
TRBJ2-7	NA	TRBD2	TRBV4-3	CASSQDGTSGNEQYF	TGCGCCAGCAGCCAAGACGGGACTAGCGGCAACGAGCAGTACTTC